The TCR beta chain under discussion was sequenced for a study of cytomegalovirus exposure and HLA in healthy donors (dated by TCRdb to 2016 to 2017). Regarding the complete study: An earlier analysis of roughly 500 of the donors reported under 300 Gb of sequence data and some 110 million unique TCR beta sequences obtained from approximately 180 million T cells. Every discovery cohort repertoire had been produced on one sequencing platform. An early release covering roughly 640 HLA-typed donors comprised approximately 290 gigabases of sequencing data and 65 million to 100 million unique TCR sequences. Of the 398 genotyped donors, 81% fell in the genetic ancestry cluster associated with self-reported Caucasian donors. To study patterns of TCR occurrence, a later analysis re-analyzed previously published TCR beta repertoires from 500 to 850 donors and added high-resolution HLA genotyping. Alongside the repertoire data, information on donor age, sex, ethnicity and CMV serostatus was compiled. In addition to the first cohort of approximately 650 subjects, a separate validation cohort of 100 to 150 different subjects was used. Because of strong linkage in the cohort, five DR-DQ haplotypes were treated as single units for association and clustering. An earlier analysis of 587 of the donors used high-throughput TCR beta sequencing to judge whether each TCR beta V gene segment behaved as functional or pseudogenic. The study combined high-throughput TCR immunosequencing, statistical association of individual TCRs with disease status, and machine learning to predict cytomegalovirus infection status. The aim of the study was to test whether cataloging public T cell receptors could identify signatures of past pathogen exposure. Using immunosequencing, the study profiled T cell repertoires from about 650 subjects and related those repertoires to cytomegalovirus serostatus. Rather than drawing on any new phenotypic data, the later analysis identified candidate immune exposures from TCR beta sequences and the way those sequences occurred across donors. A later genetic analysis took genome-wide SNP genotypes for about 55% of the roughly 700 donors and used that subset as a discovery cohort. The number of donors typed differed by locus, with 629-630 for A, B, C, DRB1 and DQB1, around 560 for DQA1, approximately 570 for DPA1, and around 430 for DPB1. On average, 235,054 unique TCR beta nucleotide sequences were sequenced per donor among a few hundred genotyped donors of the cohort, with around 19% of those sequences being non-productive. HLA typing included class I and class II loci at four-digit resolution. The research as a whole found: An earlier analysis of some 590 of the donors showed that most TCR beta V segments appeared in productive rearrangements either about 87% or about 30% of the time, which broadly matched IMGT annotations. In a later genetic analysis, fewer N-insertions in productive TCRs were reported among donors in an Asian-associated ancestry cluster than the approximately 710-donor mean. Several of the top co-occurrence clusters appeared to be linked to parvovirus B19, influenza, CMV and Epstein-Barr virus, according to a later analysis. In a later genetic analysis, a missense DCLRE1C variant was associated with V-gene and J-gene trimming of TCR beta chains, and the association was replicated in an independent cohort. While some public TCRs were present in many individuals, most TCR sequences turned up only very rarely across donors. Correlated functional status among segregating V segments might reflect linkage disequilibrium, but an unknown experimental factor could not be ruled out. Because HLA typing was missing for some donors at each locus, association tests included only the typed subset. In both the original and validation cohorts, the classifier was reported to diagnose cytomegalovirus status with high specificity and sensitivity. A group of highly shared sequence variants was considered likely to be a technical artifact of the sequencing pipeline. In the study, 150 to 200 TCR beta chains were listed as associated with cytomegalovirus. It was suggested by the authors that the approach could potentially be generalized to other disease states and immunological phenotypes. Because counts were too low, some 16 rarely observed V segments, including chromosome 9 orphons, were excluded from the earlier analysis of under 650 of the donors. In a later analysis, HLA-associated TCR beta chains showed more clonal expansion and lower generation probabilities than non-associated chains that were equally common. Assigning TCR associations to individual alleles was difficult when HLA alleles, especially DR and DQ, strongly co-occurred. Sequencing depth was assumed to be roughly uniform across donors in the presence/absence analyses, though that assumption may not hold. At a false discovery rate of 0.05, a later analysis linked 16,000 or so TCR beta sequences to specific HLA alleles. Three of the identified cytomegalovirus-associated TCR beta chains were confirmed in vitro to be specific for cytomegalovirus antigens. In a later analysis, most CMV-associated TCR beta chains were found to appear HLA-restricted, with HLA associations seemingly driven largely by CMV exposure. A further reported finding was that TCR beta sequences accurately predicted the HLA-A and HLA-B alleles for most subjects in the first cohort. The only immune exposure information available for the cohort was CMV serostatus. This cohort had only TCR beta chains sequenced, and the lack of alpha or paired-chain data limited which features could be detected. In a later analysis, the rate of TCR association differed among HLA loci, with DRB1 alleles having the most associated TCRs and HLA-C alleles having the fewest.

A remark on this clone: The antigen it recognizes is unknown. Within one base of it there is no much larger clone, and no base qualities were kept.

To prepare the library, the immunoSEQ multiplex PCR assay was applied. For the multiplex PCR, a mixture combining 60 forward primers for TCR Vbeta segments and 13 reverse primers for TCR Jbeta segments was used. The CDR3 region of rearranged TCR beta genes was amplified from genomic DNA by a multiplex PCR assay. The amplified TCR beta libraries were sequenced on the Illumina HiSeq System as 87-base-pair reads. The paper's processing steps were these. A later analysis counted tens of millions of unique TCR beta chains across the 650 to 700 repertoires, and roughly 10 million of these chains were shared by at least two donors. To remove PCR and sequencing errors, raw reads were error-corrected and collapsed into unique sequences using a nearest-neighbor algorithm that merged closely related sequences. To assign V, D and J gene segments, CDR3 sequences were aligned to IMGT reference sequences. For a sequence to be retained, at least a six-nucleotide match to both a V gene segment and a J gene segment was required. A rearrangement counted as productive if the CDR3 had no stop codons and remained in frame with V and J, and every other rearrangement counted as non-productive. CDR3 was defined according to IMGT convention as the region running from the second conserved V-encoded cysteine to the conserved J-encoded phenylalanine. In an earlier analysis of just under 600 of the donors, sequences lacking an unambiguous match to a single V gene segment were excluded. In an earlier analysis of several hundred of the donors, V segments were called functional above 56.7% productive rearrangements and were called segregating when the between-donor standard deviation exceeded 5%. A statistical classification framework was built to diagnose cytomegalovirus status from the catalog of TCR beta chain sequences. In a later analysis, TCR nucleotide sequences were compared against IMGT/GENE-DB human TR gene sequences so that V and J genes could be assigned. A later analysis assigned CDR3 sequences and most-parsimonious VDJ recombination scenarios with the TCRdist pipeline. A later analysis defined each TCR beta chain by its CDR3 amino acid sequence plus V-gene family, and excluded reads lacking a unique V-gene family. As a way to deal with suspected cross-contamination and a sequencing artifact, a later analysis dropped roughly 600 nucleotide sequences that were highly shared and had low generation probability. For each public chain, a later analysis derived a clonal expansion index from normalized ranks of inferred template counts within each repertoire. A later analysis computed generation probabilities with a VDJ recombination model fitted to out-of-frame rearrangements, and checked the results against IGoR. A later analysis scored TCR-TCR, TCR-HLA and TCR-CMV co-occurrence with hypergeometric tests, applying a repertoire-size bias correction to TCR pairs. False discovery rates were estimated in a later analysis by permuting HLA or CMV assignments 20 times. A later analysis grouped co-occurring TCRs with DBSCAN, adding TCRdist sequence similarity when clustering within HLA-allele-positive subsets. For co-occurrence clustering, repertoires with fewer than 30,000 or more than 120,000 public chains were excluded, along with several repertoires with anomalous nucleotide sharing. TCRdb obtained this table from immuneACCESS and retained in-frame rearrangements with V and J assigned. These tables miss some clones; where compared with another copy, unresolved V genes account for less than half of the shortfall, and the remainder is unexplained. V and J calls and clone size are as listed in that table; D and trimming were resolved from the DNA. The sample yields about 120,000 clones; around 80% were counted once. Around 4.5% of the sample lies in the top ten.

The cohort was made up of 666 healthy bone marrow donors. At the time of sampling, all cohort members were nominally healthy, though unrecorded immune exposures were likely present. The donor tested CMV seropositive, placing the donor among the 250 to 350 seropositive members of the cohort. A peripheral blood sample was provided by each donor, and peripheral blood mononuclear cells were used for TCR beta sequencing. Genomic DNA was extracted from the blood cell samples with the Qiagen DNeasy Blood Extraction Kit. The sequence was obtained from a man between 25 and 39 years old in good health and CMV-seropositive. Sequencing input: PBMCs.

The CDR3 reads as follows: CAWSPRREGTQYF. At the DNA level, the sequence is TGTGCCTGGAGTCCCCGGAGAGAGGGGACCCAGTACTTC. The chain is encoded by TRBV30 joined to TRBJ2-5; tentative D gene TRBD2, with 5 bases matching. V sheds 2 bases and J sheds 7 bases, leaving 14 bases between their ends. From cysteine to phenylalanine, the CDR3 is 13 amino acids long. The kept DNA is CDR3 alone, 39 bases in frame from the first base. According to the germline V gene (reference sequence), CDR1 reads GTSNPN and CDR2 reads SVGIG. The full variable domain, completed from the reference TRBV30 and TRBJ2-5 proteins outside the CDR3, reads SQTIHQWPATLVQPVGSPLSLECTVEGTSNPNLYWYRQAAGRGLQLLFYSVGIGQISSEVPQNLSASRPQDRQFILSSKKLLLSDSGFYLCAWSPRREGTQYFGPGTRLLVL.